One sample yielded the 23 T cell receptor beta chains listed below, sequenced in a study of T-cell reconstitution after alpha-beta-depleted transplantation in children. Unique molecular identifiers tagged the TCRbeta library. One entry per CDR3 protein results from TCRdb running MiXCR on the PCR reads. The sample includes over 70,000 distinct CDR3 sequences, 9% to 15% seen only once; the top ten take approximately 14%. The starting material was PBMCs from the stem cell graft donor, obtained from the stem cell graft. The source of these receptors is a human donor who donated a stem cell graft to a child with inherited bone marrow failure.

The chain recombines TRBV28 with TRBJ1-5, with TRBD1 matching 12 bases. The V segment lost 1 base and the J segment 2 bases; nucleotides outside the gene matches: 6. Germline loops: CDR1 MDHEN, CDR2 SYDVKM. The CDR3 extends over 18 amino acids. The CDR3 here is CASSLLSGTGGGNQPQHF. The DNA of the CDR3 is TGTGCCAGCAGTTTATTAAGCGGGACAGGGGGCGGCAATCAGCCCCAGCATTTT.

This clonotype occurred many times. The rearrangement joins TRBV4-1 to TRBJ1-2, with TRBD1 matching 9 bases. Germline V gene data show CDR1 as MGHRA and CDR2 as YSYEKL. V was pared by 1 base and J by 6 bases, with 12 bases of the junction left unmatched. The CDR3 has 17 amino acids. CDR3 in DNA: TGCGCCAGCAGCCAAGGATTATTTAGACAGGGGGTCAATGGCTACACCTTC. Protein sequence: CASSQGLFRQGVNGYTF.

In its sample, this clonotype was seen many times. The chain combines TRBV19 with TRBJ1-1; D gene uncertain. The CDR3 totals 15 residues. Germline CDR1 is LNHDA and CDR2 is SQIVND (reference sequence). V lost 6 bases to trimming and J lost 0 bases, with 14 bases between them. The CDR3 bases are TGTGCCAGTAGATCCCCGGGCCGACTGAACACTGAAGCTTTCTTT. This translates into CASRSPGRLNTEAFF. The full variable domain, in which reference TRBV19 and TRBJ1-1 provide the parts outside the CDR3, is DGGITQSPKYLFRKEGQNVTLSCEQNLNHDAMYWYRQDPGQGLRLIYYSQIVNDFQKGDIAEGYSVSREKKESFPLTVTSAQKNPTAFYLCASRSPGRLNTEAFFGQGTRLTVV.

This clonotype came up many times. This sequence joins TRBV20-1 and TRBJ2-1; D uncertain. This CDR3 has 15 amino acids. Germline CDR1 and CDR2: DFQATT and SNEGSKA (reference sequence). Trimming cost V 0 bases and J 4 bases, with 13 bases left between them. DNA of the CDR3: TGCAGTGCTAGAGATGGAGCGCACTTATACAATGAGCAGTTCTTC. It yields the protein CSARDGAHLYNEQFF.

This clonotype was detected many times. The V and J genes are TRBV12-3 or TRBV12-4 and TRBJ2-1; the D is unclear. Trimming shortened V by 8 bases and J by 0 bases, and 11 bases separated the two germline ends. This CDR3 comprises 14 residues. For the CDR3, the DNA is TGTGCCAGCCGTACAGAGAGCTCCTACAATGAGCAGTTCTTC. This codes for CASRTESSYNEQFF.

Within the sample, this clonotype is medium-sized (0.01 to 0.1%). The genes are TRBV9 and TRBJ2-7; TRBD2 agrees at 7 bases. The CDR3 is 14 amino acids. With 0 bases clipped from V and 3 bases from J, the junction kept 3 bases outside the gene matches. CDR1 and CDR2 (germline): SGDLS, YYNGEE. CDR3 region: CASSVEGTNYEQYF. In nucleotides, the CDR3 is TGTGCCAGCAGCGTAGAGGGGACTAACTACGAGCAGTACTTC.

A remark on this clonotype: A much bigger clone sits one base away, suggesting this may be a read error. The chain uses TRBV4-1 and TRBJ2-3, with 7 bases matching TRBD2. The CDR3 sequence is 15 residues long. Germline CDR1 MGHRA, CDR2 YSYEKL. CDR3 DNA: TGCGCCAGCAGTAGAGCCCCTAGCGGCACATATACGCAGTATTTT. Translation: CASSRAPSGTYTQYF.

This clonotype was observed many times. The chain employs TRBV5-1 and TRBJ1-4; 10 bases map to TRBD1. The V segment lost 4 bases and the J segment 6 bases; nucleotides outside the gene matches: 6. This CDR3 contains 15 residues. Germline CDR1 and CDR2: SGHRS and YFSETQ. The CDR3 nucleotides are TGCGCCAGCAGCGTTTACGGACAGGGGGATGAAAAACTGTTTTTT. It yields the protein CASSVYGQGDEKLFF.

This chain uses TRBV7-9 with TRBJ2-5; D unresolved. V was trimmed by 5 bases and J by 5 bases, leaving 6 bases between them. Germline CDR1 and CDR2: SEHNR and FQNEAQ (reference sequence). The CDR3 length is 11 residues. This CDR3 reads CASSPWETQYF. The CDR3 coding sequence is TGTGCCAGCAGCCCCTGGGAGACCCAGTACTTC.

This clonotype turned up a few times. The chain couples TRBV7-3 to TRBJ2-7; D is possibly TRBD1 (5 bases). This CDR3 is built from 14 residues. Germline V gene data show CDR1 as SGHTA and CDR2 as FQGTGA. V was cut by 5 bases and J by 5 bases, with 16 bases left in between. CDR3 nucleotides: TGTGCCAGCAGCCAGGACAACATGGGGAACGAGCAGTACTTC. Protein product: CASSQDNMGNEQYF.

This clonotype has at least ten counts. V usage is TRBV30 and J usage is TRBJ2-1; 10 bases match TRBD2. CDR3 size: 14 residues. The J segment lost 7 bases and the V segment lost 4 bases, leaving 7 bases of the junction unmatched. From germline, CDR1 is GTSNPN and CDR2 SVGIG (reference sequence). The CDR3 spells CAWTSGRISNEQFF. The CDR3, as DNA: TGTGCCTGGACTAGCGGGAGAATAAGTAATGAGCAGTTCTTC.

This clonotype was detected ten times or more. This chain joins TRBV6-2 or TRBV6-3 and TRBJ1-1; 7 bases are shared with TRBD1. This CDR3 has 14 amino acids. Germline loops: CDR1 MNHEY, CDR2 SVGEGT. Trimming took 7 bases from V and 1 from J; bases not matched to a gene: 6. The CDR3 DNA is TGTGCCAGCATTAAAGACAGGGAGAACACTGAAGCTTTCTTT. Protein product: CASIKDRENTEAFF.

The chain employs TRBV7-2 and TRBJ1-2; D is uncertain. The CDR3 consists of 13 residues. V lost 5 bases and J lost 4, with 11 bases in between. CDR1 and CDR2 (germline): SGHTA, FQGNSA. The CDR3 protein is CASSGEALYGYTF. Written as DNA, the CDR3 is TGTGCCAGCAGCGGTGAAGCACTCTATGGCTACACCTTC.

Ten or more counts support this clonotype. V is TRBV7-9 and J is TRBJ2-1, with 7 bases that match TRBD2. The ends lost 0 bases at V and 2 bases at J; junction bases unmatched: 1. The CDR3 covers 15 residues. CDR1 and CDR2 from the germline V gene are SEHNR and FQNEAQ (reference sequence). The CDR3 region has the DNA TGTGCCAGCAGCTTAGCAGCGGGAACCTACAATGAGCAGTTCTTC. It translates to CASSLAAGTYNEQFF.

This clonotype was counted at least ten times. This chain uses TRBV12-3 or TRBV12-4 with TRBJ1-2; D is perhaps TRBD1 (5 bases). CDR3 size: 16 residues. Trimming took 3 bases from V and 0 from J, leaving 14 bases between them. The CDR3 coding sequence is TGTGCCAGCAGTTTCCGCCGGGGGGTCGCTAACTATGGCTACACCTTC. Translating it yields CASSFRRGVANYGYTF.

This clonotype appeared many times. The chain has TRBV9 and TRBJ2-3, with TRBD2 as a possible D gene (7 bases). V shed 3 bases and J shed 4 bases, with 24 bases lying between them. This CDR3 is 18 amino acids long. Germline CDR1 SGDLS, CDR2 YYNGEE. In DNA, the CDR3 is TGTGCCAGCAGCGAGGTAAAGGGGGGGGCCGGATTCGCAGATACGCAGTATTTT. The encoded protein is CASSEVKGGAGFADTQYF.

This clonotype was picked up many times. Written as DNA, the CDR3 is TGCAGCGTTGCGGTCGACAGCATCCAAGAGACCCAGTACTTC. This gives the protein CSVAVDSIQETQYF. The genes are TRBV29-1 and TRBJ2-5; maybe TRBD1 (5 bases). The V and J ends lost 4 bases and 1 base respectively, with 13 bases between them. The germline V gene has CDR1 SQVTM and CDR2 ANQGSEA. This CDR3 is built from 14 residues. The variable domain in full, completed from reference TRBV29-1 and TRBJ2-5, reads SAVISQKPSRDICQRGTSLTIQCQVDSQVTMMFWYRQQPGQSLTLIATANQGSEATYESGFVIDKFPISRPNLTFSTLTVSNMSPEDSSIYLCSVAVDSIQETQYFGPGTRLLVL.

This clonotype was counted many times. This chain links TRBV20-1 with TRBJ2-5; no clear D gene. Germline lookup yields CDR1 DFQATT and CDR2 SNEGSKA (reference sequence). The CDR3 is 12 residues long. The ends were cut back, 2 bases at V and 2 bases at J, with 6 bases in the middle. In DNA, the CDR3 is TGCAGTGCTAGATACAATCAAGAGACCCAGTACTTC. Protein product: CSARYNQETQYF.

The CDR3 DNA sequence: TGTGCCAGCAGACGGGACAGGGACGGTGAGCAGTTCTTC. This gives the protein CASRRDRDGEQFF. The V and J genes are TRBV13 and TRBJ2-1, with 9 bases identical to TRBD1. The CDR3 covers 13 residues. Germline V gene lookup returns CDR1 PRHDT and CDR2 FYEKMQ (reference sequence). With 6 bases clipped from V and 9 bases from J, the junction kept 6 bases outside the gene matches. The entire variable domain, with the rest obtained from reference TRBV13 and TRBJ2-1, is as follows: AAGVIQSPRHLIKEKRETATLKCYPIPRHDTVYWYQQGPGQDPQFLISFYEKMQSDKGSIPDRFSAQQFSDYHSELNMSSLELGDSALYFCASRRDRDGEQFFGPGTRLTVL.

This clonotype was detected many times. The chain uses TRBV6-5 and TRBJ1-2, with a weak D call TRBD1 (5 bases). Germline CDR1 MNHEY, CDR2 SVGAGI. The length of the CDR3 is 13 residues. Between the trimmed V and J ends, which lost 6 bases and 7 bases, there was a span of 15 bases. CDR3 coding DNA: TGTGCCAGCAGCGCCGGGACGAGAGGTGGCTACACCTTC. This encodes CASSAGTRGGYTF.

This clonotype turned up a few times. The DNA for the CDR3 is TGTGCCAGCAGCGAGAGGGGGGAAGAGACCCAGTACTTC. Encoded protein: CASSERGEETQYF. The J gene is TRBJ2-5, the V gene TRBV28; either TRBD1 or TRBD2 may fit D (6 bases each). CDR1 is MDHEN and CDR2 is SYDVKM in the germline V gene. The CDR3 spans 13 residues. Trimming removed 6 bases at V and 3 bases at J, with 11 bases between.

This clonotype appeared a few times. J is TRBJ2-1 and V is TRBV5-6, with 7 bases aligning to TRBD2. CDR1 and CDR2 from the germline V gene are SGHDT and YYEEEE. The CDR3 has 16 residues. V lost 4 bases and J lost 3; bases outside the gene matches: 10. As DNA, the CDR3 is TGTGCCAGCAGCATGCAACTAGCGTACGACTACAATGAGCAGTTCTTC. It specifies CASSMQLAYDYNEQFF.

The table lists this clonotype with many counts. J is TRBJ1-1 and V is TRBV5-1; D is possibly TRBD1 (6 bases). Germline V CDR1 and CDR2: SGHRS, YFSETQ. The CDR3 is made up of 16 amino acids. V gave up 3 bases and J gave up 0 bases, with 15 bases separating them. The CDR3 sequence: CASSSSTQGMNTEAFF. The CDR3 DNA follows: TGCGCCAGCAGCTCGTCCACACAGGGCATGAACACTGAAGCTTTCTTT.